The 21 T cell receptor beta chains below all came from one sample that was sequenced in a study of CD8+ T cells in alopecia areata. Following extraction, RNA underwent reverse transcription to cDNA, which served as the sequencing template. Produced via immunoSEQ multiplex PCR; TCRdb's table is partial and in-frame only. Among about 150,000 clones listed, about three fifths were seen once. Material: CD4+ T cells sorted from blood, obtained at week 0. The receptors here all came from a human donor with alopecia areata.

This clone has more than one count but fewer than ten. The chain recombines TRBV7-9 with TRBJ2-5; perhaps TRBD1 as D (6 bases). The CDR3 is 14 amino acids. CDR1 is SEHNR, CDR2 FQNEAQ, per germline (reference sequence). The V and J ends lost 7 bases and 5 bases respectively, with 17 bases between them. CDR3 amino acids: CASIITGRQETQYF. DNA for the CDR3: TGTGCCAGCATCATAACAGGGAGACAGGAGACCCAGTACTTC.

This chain joins TRBV30 and TRBJ2-5; tentative D call: TRBD2 (5 bases). This CDR3 has 11 amino acids. The germline V and J ends were trimmed by 1 base and 5 bases, with 5 bases remaining between them. CDR1 and CDR2 from the germline V gene are GTSNPN and SVGIG (reference sequence). The DNA for the CDR3 is TGTGCCTGGAGTGCGGGGGAGACCCAGTACTTC. This codes for CAWSAGETQYF.

On this clone: Other DNA sequences in the sample encode the same CDR3. This chain links TRBV7-2 with TRBJ2-3, with D tentatively TRBD2 (5 bases). This CDR3 is built from 14 residues. Germline CDR1 reads SGHTA; CDR2 reads FQGNSA. V shed 2 bases and J shed 0 bases, with 6 bases lying between them. CDR3 sequence: CASSLSGSTDTQYF. CDR3 in DNA: TGTGCCAGCAGCTTATCGGGGAGCACAGATACGCAGTATTTT.

V is TRBV5-4 and J is TRBJ1-1; D call uncertain. From germline, CDR1 is SGHNT and CDR2 YYREEE (reference sequence). The CDR3 length is 13 residues. V shed 2 bases and J shed 4 bases, with 9 bases lying between them. CDR3 sequence: CASSLVFGTEAFF. The CDR3 nucleotides are TGTGCCAGCAGCTTAGTTTTTGGCACTGAAGCTTTCTTT.

J is TRBJ2-5 and V is TRBV30; D possibly matches TRBD1 or TRBD2 (5 bases each). The germline V and J ends were trimmed by 4 bases and 10 bases, with 13 bases remaining between them. The CDR3 is 11 residues long. Germline CDR1 reads GTSNPN; CDR2 reads SVGIG (reference sequence). This CDR3 reads CAWNRGGGQYF. The DNA for the CDR3 is TGTGCCTGGAATAGGGGTGGAGGCCAGTACTTC.

The genes are TRBV5-1 and TRBJ2-5, with unresolved D. This CDR3 is built from 14 residues. Between the trimmed V and J ends, which lost 0 bases and 5 bases, there was a span of 11 bases. Germline V gives CDR1 SGHRS, CDR2 YFSETQ. The CDR3 loop is CASSLDGSLETQYF. The CDR3 bases are TGCGCCAGCAGCTTGGATGGCAGTCTGGAGACCCAGTACTTC.

The V call is TRBV7-2, the J call TRBJ2-5; D is perhaps TRBD2 (6 bases). Germline V gives CDR1 SGHTA, CDR2 FQGNSA. The ends were cut back, 5 bases at V and 3 bases at J, with 16 bases in the middle. The CDR3 spans 15 residues. The CDR3 reads CASSTSGLAKETQYF. CDR3 nucleotides: TGTGCCAGCAGCACCTCAGGGCTAGCGAAAGAGACCCAGTACTTC.

The rearrangement links TRBV29-1 to TRBJ1-1; no definite D call. CDR3 size: 13 residues. Germline CDR1 SQVTM, CDR2 ANQGSEA. With 0 bases removed from V and 1 base from J, the gap between germline ends came to 6 bases. The CDR3 spells CSVEDPENTEAFF. The CDR3 region has the DNA TGCAGCGTTGAAGACCCGGAGAACACTGAAGCTTTCTTT.

This clone was detected a few times. The J gene is TRBJ2-3, the V gene TRBV7-2; 8 positions match TRBD2. Trimming cost V 2 bases and J 2 bases; bases outside gene matches: 6. There are 16 residues in the CDR3. Germline V lookup: CDR1 SGHTA, CDR2 FQGNSA. CDR3 sequence reads: CASSLRAGASTDTQYF. The CDR3 DNA reads as TGTGCCAGCAGCTTAAGAGCGGGGGCATCCACAGATACGCAGTATTTT.

This chain connects TRBV19 to TRBJ2-2; the D gene is possibly TRBD2 (5 bases). Germline V gene lookup returns CDR1 LNHDA and CDR2 SQIVND (reference sequence). Trimming pared 6 bases from V and 5 bases from J, leaving 10 bases between. The CDR3 extends over 13 amino acids. The chain's CDR3 is CASSTLETGELFF. In DNA form, the CDR3 reads TGTGCCAGTAGCACACTAGAAACCGGGGAGCTGTTTTTT.

The chain couples TRBV10-2 to TRBJ1-1; the D gene is possibly TRBD1 (6 bases). In germline, CDR1 is WSHSY, CDR2 SAAADI. V was shortened by 3 bases and J by 5 bases, with 13 bases between the two germline ends. There are 14 residues in the CDR3. For the CDR3, the DNA is TGCGCCAGCAGTGAAACAGGGCTCAGAACTGAAGCTTTCTTT. Translating it yields CASSETGLRTEAFF.

The CDR3 bases are TGCAGCGTTGTTCAGGGGGCGTGGTACGAGCAGTACTTC. Amino acids: CSVVQGAWYEQYF. The chain couples TRBV29-1 to TRBJ2-7, with 8 bases that match TRBD1. The V and J ends lost 4 bases and 4 bases, in that order; junction bases with no gene match: 6. CDR1 and CDR2 (germline): SQVTM, ANQGSEA. This CDR3 has 13 residues.

The V and J genes are TRBV29-1 and TRBJ1-2; TRBD1 might be the D (5 bases). This CDR3 spans 14 amino acids. V lost 8 bases to trimming and J lost 2 bases, with 18 bases between them. Germline V lookup: CDR1 SQVTM, CDR2 ANQGSEA. CDR3 sequence: CSFHRWLGNYGYTF. CDR3 DNA: TGCAGCTTCCACAGGTGGTTAGGGAACTATGGCTACACCTTC.

This chain's CDR3 is CAWERGYEQYF. DNA for the CDR3: TGTGCCTGGGAGCGGGGCTACGAGCAGTACTTC. The chain employs TRBV30 and TRBJ2-7, with 7 bases aligning to TRBD2. Germline V gene data show CDR1 as GTSNPN and CDR2 as SVGIG (reference sequence). The V segment lost 5 bases and the J segment 3 bases; nucleotides outside the gene matches: 1. This CDR3 is built from 11 residues.

V gene TRBV7-9 combines with J gene TRBJ2-3; 9 bases align to TRBD1. Germline trimming cut 5 bases from V and 4 bases from J; bases unmatched to any gene: 4. Germline V gene sequence: CDR1 SEHNR, CDR2 FQNEAQ (reference sequence). The CDR3 has 14 amino acids. The CDR3 here is CASSPGQGADTQYF. The CDR3 nucleotides read TGTGCCAGCAGCCCGGGACAGGGCGCAGATACGCAGTATTTT.

The chain employs TRBV6-5 and TRBJ1-1, with D uncertain. Per germline, CDR1 MNHEY and CDR2 SVGAGI. Trimming took 6 bases from V and 2 from J, leaving 13 bases between them. CDR3 length equals 14 residues. This chain's CDR3 is CASSLPTGNTEAFF. CDR3 nucleotides: TGTGCCAGCAGCCTCCCGACGGGTAACACTGAAGCTTTCTTT.

The rearrangement joins TRBV6-1 to TRBJ1-1; 7 bases fit TRBD1. The CDR3 has 15 amino acids. The germline gives CDR1 MNHNS, CDR2 SASEGT. V shed 6 bases, J shed 3 bases, and the junction held 10 bases outside the gene matches. The CDR3 region is CASRLWTGYDTEAFF. The CDR3 DNA follows: TGTGCCAGCAGGCTATGGACAGGTTATGACACTGAAGCTTTCTTT.

This clone was picked up one time. V and J are TRBV2 and TRBJ2-5; 13 bases match TRBD2. The V and J ends lost 5 bases and 6 bases, in that order; junction bases with no gene match: 6. There are 15 residues in the CDR3. CDR1 and CDR2 from the germline V gene are SNHLY and FYNNEI. DNA for the CDR3: TGTGCCAGCAGTTCGCGGACTAGCGGGGGACAGACCCAGTACTTC. Amino acids: CASSSRTSGGQTQYF. The full variable domain, completed using reference TRBV2 and TRBJ2-5, is EPEVTQTPSHQVTQMGQEVILRCVPISNHLYFYWYRQILGQKVEFLVSFYNNEISEKSEIFDDQFSVERPDGSNFTLKIRSTKLEDSAMYFCASSSRTSGGQTQYFGPGTRLLVL.

V is TRBV29-1 and J is TRBJ2-5; D call uncertain. This CDR3 has 14 residues. Germline loops: CDR1 SQVTM, CDR2 ANQGSEA. With 3 bases removed from V and 1 base from J, the gap between germline ends came to 12 bases. CDR3 coding DNA: TGCAGCGTTGACCCACAGAACCTCCAAGAGACCCAGTACTTC. It is translated as CSVDPQNLQETQYF.

The CDR3 sequence: CSVEWSEPNYGYTF. Written as DNA, the CDR3 is TGCAGCGTTGAATGGTCTGAGCCTAACTATGGCTACACCTTC. The rearrangement uses TRBV29-1 and TRBJ1-2; D is unresolved. Germline assignment: CDR1 SQVTM and CDR2 ANQGSEA. The ends were cut back, 2 bases at V and 0 bases at J, with 10 bases in the middle. This CDR3 contains 14 residues. Drawing the rest from reference TRBV29-1 and TRBJ1-2, the complete variable domain is SAVISQKPSRDICQRGTSLTIQCQVDSQVTMMFWYRQQPGQSLTLIATANQGSEATYESGFVIDKFPISRPNLTFSTLTVSNMSPEDSSIYLCSVEWSEPNYGYTFGSGTRLTVV.

The chain employs TRBV7-2 and TRBJ2-7, with D perhaps matching TRBD2 (5 bases). Trimming took 5 bases from V and 3 from J, leaving 8 bases between them. The CDR3 loop spans 12 amino acids. The germline gives CDR1 SGHTA, CDR2 FQGNSA. CDR3 region: CASSARDYEQYF. CDR3 nucleotide sequence: TGTGCCAGCAGCGCGAGGGACTACGAGCAGTACTTC.